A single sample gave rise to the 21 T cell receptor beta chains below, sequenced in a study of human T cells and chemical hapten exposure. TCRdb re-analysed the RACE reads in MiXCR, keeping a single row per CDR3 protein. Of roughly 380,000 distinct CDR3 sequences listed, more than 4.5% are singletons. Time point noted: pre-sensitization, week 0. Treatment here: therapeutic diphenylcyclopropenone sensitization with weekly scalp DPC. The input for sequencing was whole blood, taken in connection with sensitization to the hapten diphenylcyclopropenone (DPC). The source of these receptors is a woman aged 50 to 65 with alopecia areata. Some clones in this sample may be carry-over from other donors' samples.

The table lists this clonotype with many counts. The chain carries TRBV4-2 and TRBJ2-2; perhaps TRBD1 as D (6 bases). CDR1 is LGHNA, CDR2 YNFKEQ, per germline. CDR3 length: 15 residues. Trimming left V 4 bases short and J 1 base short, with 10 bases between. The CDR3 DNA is TGTGCCAGCAGCCCCGACAGGATGAACACCGGGGAGCTGTTTTTT. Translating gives CASSPDRMNTGELFF.

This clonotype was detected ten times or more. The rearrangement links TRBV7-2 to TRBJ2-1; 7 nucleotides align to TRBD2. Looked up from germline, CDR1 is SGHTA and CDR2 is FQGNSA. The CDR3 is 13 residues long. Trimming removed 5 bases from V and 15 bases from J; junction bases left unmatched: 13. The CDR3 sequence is CASSQGPREKWFF. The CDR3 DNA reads TGTGCCAGCAGCCAAGGCCCGCGGGAGAAATGGTTCTTC. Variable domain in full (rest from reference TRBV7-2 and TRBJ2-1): GAGVSQSPSNKVTEKGKDVELRCDPISGHTALYWYRQSLGQGLEFLIYFQGNSAPDKSGLPSDRFSAERTGGSVSTLTIQRTQQEDSAVYLCASSQGPREKWFFGPGTRLTVL.

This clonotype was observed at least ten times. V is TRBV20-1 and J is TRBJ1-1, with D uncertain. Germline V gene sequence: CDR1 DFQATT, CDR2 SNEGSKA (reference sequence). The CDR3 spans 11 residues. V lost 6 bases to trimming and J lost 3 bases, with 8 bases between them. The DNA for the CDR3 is TGCAGTGCGGAGGAGGACACTGAAGCTTTCTTT. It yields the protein CSAEEDTEAFF.

CDR3 DNA sequence: TGTGCCAGCAGATCCCAATGGACAGGAGCCCATCAGCCCCAGCATTTT. Translated: CASRSQWTGAHQPQHF. The rearrangement links TRBV6-1 to TRBJ1-5; 7 nucleotides agree with TRBD1. The CDR3 is 16 residues long. Trimming at V came to 6 bases and at J to 5 bases, leaving 13 bases not matched to a gene. Germline V gene sequence: CDR1 MNHNS, CDR2 SASEGT.

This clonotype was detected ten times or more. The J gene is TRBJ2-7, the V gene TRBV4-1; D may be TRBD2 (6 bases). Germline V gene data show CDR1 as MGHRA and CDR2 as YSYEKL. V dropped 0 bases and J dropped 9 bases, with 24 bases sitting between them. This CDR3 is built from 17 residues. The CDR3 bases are TGCGCCAGCAGCCAAGATCTTACGACAGCGCGGAGGGGAGGGCAGTACTTC. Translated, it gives CASSQDLTTARRGGQYF.

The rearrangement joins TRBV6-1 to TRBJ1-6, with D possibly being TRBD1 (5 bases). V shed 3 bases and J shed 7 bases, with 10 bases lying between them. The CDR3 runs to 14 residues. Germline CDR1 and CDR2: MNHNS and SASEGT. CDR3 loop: CASSEKRQNSPLHF. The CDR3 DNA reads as TGTGCCAGCAGTGAGAAAAGACAGAATTCACCCCTCCACTTT.

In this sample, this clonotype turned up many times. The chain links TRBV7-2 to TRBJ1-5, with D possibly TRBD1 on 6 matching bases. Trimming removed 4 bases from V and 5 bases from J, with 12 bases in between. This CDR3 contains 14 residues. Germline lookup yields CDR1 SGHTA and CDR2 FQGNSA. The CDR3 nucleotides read TGTGCCAGCAGCTCCCCAGGGGCGGATCAGCCCCAGCATTTT. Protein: CASSSPGADQPQHF.

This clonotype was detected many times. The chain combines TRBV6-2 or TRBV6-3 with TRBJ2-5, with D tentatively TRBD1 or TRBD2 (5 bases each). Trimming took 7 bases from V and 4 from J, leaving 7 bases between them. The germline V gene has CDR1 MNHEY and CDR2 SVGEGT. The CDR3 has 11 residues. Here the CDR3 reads CASKRGETQYF. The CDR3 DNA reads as TGTGCCAGCAAGAGGGGAGAGACCCAGTACTTC.

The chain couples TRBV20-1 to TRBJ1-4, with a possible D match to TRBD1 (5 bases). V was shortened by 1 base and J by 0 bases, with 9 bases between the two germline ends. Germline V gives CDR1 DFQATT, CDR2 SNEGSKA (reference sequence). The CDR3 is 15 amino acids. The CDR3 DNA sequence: TGCAGTGCTAGAGGCAGGGTAGCAACTAATGAAAAACTGTTTTTT. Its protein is CSARGRVATNEKLFF.

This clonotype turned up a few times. In DNA form, the CDR3 reads TGTGCCACCCCCAAAGGGTTGACCGGGGAGCTGTTTTTT. It encodes CATPKGLTGELFF. This chain links TRBV13 with TRBJ2-2; no clear D. The CDR3 extends over 13 amino acids. V shed 10 bases and J shed 5 bases, with 14 bases lying between them. CDR1 and CDR2 from the germline V gene are PRHDT and FYEKMQ (reference sequence).

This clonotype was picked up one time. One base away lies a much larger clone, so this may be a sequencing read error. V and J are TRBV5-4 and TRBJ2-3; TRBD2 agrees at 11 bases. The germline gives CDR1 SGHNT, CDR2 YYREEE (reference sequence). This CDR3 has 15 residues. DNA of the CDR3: TGTGCCAGCAGCCCGACTAGCGGGAACCCAGATACGCAGTTTTTT. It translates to CASSPTSGNPDTQFF. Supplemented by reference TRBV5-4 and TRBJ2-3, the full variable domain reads ETGVTQSPTHLIKTRGQQVTLRCSSQSGHNTVSWYQQALGQGPQFIFQYYREEENGRGNFPPRFSGLQFPNYSSELNVNALELDDSALYLCASSPTSGNPDTQFFGPGTRLTVL.

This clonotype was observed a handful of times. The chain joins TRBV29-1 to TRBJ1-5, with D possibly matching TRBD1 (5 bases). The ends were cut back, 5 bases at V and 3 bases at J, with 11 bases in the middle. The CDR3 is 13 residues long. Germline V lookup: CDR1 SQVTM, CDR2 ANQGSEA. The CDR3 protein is CSVSPGINQPQHF. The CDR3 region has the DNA TGCAGCGTTTCCCCAGGGATCAATCAGCCCCAGCATTTT.

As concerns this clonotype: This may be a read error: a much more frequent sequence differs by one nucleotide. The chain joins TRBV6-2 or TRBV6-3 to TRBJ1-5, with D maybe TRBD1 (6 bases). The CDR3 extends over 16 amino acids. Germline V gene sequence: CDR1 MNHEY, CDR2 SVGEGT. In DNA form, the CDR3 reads TGTGCCAGCAGTTACAAATCCAGGGGTGCCAATCCGCCCCAGCATTTT. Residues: CASSYKSRGANPPQHF.

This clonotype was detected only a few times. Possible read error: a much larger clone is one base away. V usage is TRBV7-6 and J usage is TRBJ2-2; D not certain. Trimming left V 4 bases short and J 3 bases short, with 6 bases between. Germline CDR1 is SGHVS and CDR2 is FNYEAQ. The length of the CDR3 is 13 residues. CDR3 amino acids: CASSSRHTGELFF. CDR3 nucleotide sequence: TGTGCCAGCAGCTCTCGACACACCGGGGAGCTGTTTTTT.

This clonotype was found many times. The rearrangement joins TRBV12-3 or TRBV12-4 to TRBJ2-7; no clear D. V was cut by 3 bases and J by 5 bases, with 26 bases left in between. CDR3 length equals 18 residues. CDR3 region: CASSFTMGLHAGPNEQYF. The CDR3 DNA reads TGTGCCAGCAGTTTTACCATGGGGTTACACGCTGGGCCCAACGAGCAGTACTTC.

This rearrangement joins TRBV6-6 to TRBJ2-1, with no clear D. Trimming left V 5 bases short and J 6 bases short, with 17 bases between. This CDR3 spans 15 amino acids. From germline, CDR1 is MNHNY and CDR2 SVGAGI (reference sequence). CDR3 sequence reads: CASSLPGPPRNEQFF. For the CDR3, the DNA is TGTGCCAGCAGTCTACCGGGCCCCCCTCGCAATGAGCAGTTCTTC.

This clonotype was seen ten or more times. CDR3 sequence: CSARAPVGDTQYF. The CDR3 nucleotides read TGCAGTGCTAGAGCACCGGTTGGGGATACGCAGTATTTT. This chain uses TRBV20-1 with TRBJ2-3; D gene unclear. Germline loops: CDR1 DFQATT, CDR2 SNEGSKA (reference sequence). The CDR3 consists of 13 residues. Deletions cut 1 base from V and 6 bases from J, with 11 bases between.

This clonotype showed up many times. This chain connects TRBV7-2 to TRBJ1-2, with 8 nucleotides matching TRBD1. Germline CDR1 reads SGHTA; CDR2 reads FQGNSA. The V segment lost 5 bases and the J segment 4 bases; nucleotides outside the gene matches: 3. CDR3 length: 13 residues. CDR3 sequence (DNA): TGTGCCAGCAGCCGGGACAGGACCTATGGCTACACCTTC. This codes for CASSRDRTYGYTF.

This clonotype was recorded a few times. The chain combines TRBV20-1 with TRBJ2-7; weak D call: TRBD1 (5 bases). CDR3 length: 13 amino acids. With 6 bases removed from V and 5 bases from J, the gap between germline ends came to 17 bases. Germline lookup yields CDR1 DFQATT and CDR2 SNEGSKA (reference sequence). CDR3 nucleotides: TGCAGTGCCCTGGGCAGGGTTTCGCACGAGCAGTACTTC. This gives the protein CSALGRVSHEQYF.

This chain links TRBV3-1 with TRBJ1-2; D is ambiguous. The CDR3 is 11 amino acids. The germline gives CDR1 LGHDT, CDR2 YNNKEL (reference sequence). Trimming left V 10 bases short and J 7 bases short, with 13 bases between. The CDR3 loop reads CATRGGGGYTF. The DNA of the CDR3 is TGTGCCACCCGGGGAGGAGGTGGCTACACCTTC.

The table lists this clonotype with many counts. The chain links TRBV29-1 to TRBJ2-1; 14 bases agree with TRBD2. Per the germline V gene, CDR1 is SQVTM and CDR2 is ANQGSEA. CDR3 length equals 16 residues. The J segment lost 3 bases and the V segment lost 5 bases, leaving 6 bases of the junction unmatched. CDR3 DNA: TGCAGCGTTCTCGGACTAGCGGGGGGCGACTACAATGAGCAGTTCTTC. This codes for CSVLGLAGGDYNEQFF.